This T cell receptor (beta chain) derives from a study of monozygotic twins with cystic fibrosis. Regarding the study as a whole: Clonality was generally low (median roughly 0.01), higher in the most severe patients. Monozygotic CF twins shared more identical nucleotide clonotypes than unrelated patients. No link emerged between shared CDR3 counts and age, concordance or severity.

The germline V and J ends were trimmed by 2 bases and 0 bases, with 7 bases remaining between them. This CDR3 has 14 residues. Germline CDR1 reads MNHNY; CDR2 reads SVGAGI (reference sequence). The method was immunoSEQ multiplex PCR; TCRdb's version includes in-frame clones alone and lacks a portion of them. The sample contains approximately 11,000 clones, 96% of which appear only once. Remarks on this clone: The target antigen is unknown.

The sequencing input was blood. The rearrangement links TRBV6-6 to TRBJ1-1, with a possible D match to TRBD1 (5 bases). This sequence originates from a boy aged 10-17 years with cystic fibrosis. The CDR3 sequence: CASSYGRVNTEAFF. CDR3 DNA sequence: TGTGCCAGCAGTTACGGCAGGGTGAACACTGAAGCTTTCTTT.